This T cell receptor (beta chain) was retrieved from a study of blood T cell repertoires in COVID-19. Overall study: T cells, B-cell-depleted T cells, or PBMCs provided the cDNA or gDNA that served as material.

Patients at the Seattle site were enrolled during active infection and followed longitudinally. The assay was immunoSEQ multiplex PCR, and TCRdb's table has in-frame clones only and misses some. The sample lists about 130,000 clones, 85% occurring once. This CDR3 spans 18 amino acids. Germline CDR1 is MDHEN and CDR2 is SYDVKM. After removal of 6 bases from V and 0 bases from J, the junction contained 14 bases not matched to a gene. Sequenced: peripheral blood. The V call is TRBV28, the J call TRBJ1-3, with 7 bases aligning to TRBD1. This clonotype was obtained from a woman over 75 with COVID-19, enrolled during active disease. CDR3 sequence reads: CASSPQWGAGGSGNTIYF. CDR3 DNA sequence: TGTGCCAGCAGCCCACAATGGGGCGCAGGGGGCTCTGGAAACACCATATATTTT.